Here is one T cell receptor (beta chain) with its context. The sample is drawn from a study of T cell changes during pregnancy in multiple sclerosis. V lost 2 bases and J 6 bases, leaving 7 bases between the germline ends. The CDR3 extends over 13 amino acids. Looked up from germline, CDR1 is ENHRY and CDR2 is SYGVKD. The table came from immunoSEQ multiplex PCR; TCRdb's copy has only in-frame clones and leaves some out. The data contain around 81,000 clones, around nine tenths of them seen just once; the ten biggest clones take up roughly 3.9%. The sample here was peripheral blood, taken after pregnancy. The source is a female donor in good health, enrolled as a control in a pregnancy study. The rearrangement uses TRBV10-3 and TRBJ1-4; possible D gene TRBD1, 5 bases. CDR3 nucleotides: TGTGCCATCAGTGAGGGGGCGGATGAAAAACTGTTTTTT. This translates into CAISEGADEKLFF.